This TCR beta chain stems from a study of blood T cell repertoires in COVID-19. About the study: Both acute and convalescent COVID-19 samples were obtained from the United States, Italy and Spain. T cells, B-cell-depleted T cells, or PBMCs supplied cDNA or gDNA.

Original processing methods: Reference gene primer amplification gave nucleated cell count estimates. Data came from immunoSEQ multiplex PCR; TCRdb stores just in-frame clones and leaves some out. D and trimming come from the DNA, and the V and J calls and clone size come from that table. The data contain roughly 110,000 clones, 81% of them seen just once; the ten biggest clones take up less than 11%. The CDR3 is 15 residues long. The germline V and J ends were trimmed by 7 bases and 3 bases, with 18 bases remaining between them. Germline V CDR1 and CDR2: MDHEN, SYDVKM. The chain uses TRBV28 and TRBJ2-5; D is perhaps TRBD1 (6 bases). Sequencing was done on a sample of peripheral blood. The TCR originated in a human donor in a cohort sampled during active COVID-19. The CDR3 DNA sequence: TGTGCCAGCACCACCCCCAGGACAGTCGAAGAGACCCAGTACTTC. Residues: CASTTPRTVEETQYF. Drawing the rest from reference TRBV28 and TRBJ2-5, the complete variable domain is DVKVTQSSRYLVKRTGEKVFLECVQDMDHENMFWYRQDPGLGLRLIYFSYDVKMKEKGDIPEGYSVSREKKERFSLILESASTNQTSMYLCASTTPRTVEETQYFGPGTRLLVL.